This T cell receptor (beta chain) is from a study of OX40 agonist ivuxolimab in advanced cancers. About the investigation overall: Ivuxolimab was a fully human IgG2 agonistic monoclonal antibody targeting the costimulatory receptor OX40 (CD134). Partial responses were achieved by three dose-escalation patients, of whom one had hepatocellular carcinoma and two had cutaneous melanoma. Of the approximately 53 patients in dose escalation, about 19 had hepatocellular carcinoma, roughly 15 had melanoma, 9 had renal cell carcinoma and 9 had head and neck cancer. The dose-escalation cohort was almost 85% male with a mean age of approximately 60 years, ranging from about 23 to 85. Intravenous ivuxolimab was administered to patients every 2 weeks at six dose levels: 0.01, 0.1, 0.3, 1.5, 3 and 10 mg/kg. Patients were allowed to have had prior anti-PD-1, anti-PD-L1 or anti-CTLA-4 therapy, and 40% of the dose-escalation patients had been treated with checkpoint inhibitors. The monotherapy dose-escalation portion (N ≈ 50 patients) of the phase I ivuxolimab trial is reported in the paper. The point of sequencing TCRbeta in the periphery was to test whether ivuxolimab changed TCR sequence diversity and drove clonal T-cell expansion. What the work shows at the level of the full study, not this receptor alone: The antigen specificity of the peripheral T cells that underwent clonal expansion was not determined. At doses of 0.1 to 3.0 mg/kg, clonal expansion of both CD4+ and CD8+ blood T cells was observed from baseline to week 6. Low levels of normalized T-cell clonal expansion were also seen in some nonresponding patients. After ivuxolimab, CD8+ T cells had more expanded clones than CD4+ T cells on average. In partial responders in the 0.1-3.0 mg/kg groups, normalized peripheral clonal expansion was found to be among the lowest, especially among CD8+ T cells.

Looking up the germline V gene yields CDR1 SGHTS and CDR2 YDEGEE. Counted from cysteine to phenylalanine, this CDR3 has 17 amino acids. Only the CDR3 part of the read is kept: 51 bases, read in frame from the first base. Trimming leaves V shorter by 4 bases and J shorter by 1 base, with the junction holding 9 bases beyond the gene matches. Comment on this clone: Its target antigen remains unknown. One base away there is no much larger clone; base qualities are not given.

Patients with a history of autoimmune disease or receiving systemic immunosuppression were excluded from the trial. Peripheral blood for TCR sequencing was collected from all dose cohorts at baseline, on cycle 4 day 1, and on cycle 7 day 1. Samples came from an open-label, multicenter, first-in-human phase I dose-escalation trial of ivuxolimab. Adults with locally advanced or metastatic melanoma, renal cell carcinoma, hepatocellular carcinoma or head and neck squamous cell carcinoma were enrolled in the trial. CD4+ and CD8+ T cells were sorted separately from peripheral blood before TCR sequencing. For sequencing of the TCRbeta CDR3 region, genomic DNA was extracted from the sorted cells. The immunoSEQ Assay was used for sequencing of TCRbeta CDR3 regions. In TCRdb, the immuneACCESS table is reduced to in-frame sequences with V and J assigned. These tables do not hold every clone; where another copy was compared, an unresolved V gene accounts for under half, and the others remain unexplained. The table for this sample lists over 50,000 clones; around 89% of them were counted only once. The ten largest clones add up to 18% of the sample.

The rearrangement combines TRBV5-8 with TRBJ1-5; 9 middle bases align to TRBD1. The sample consisted of CD4+ or CD8+ T cells sorted from blood, taken in a trial of the OX40 agonist ivuxolimab. The receptor's source is an adult with an advanced solid tumor such as melanoma, head and neck, liver or kidney cancer. The CDR3 protein sequence reads: CASSQDRGLGSNQPQHF. The base sequence is TGTGCCAGCAGCCAGGACAGGGGCTTAGGGAGCAATCAGCCCCAGCATTTT. Here the CDR3 is joined to the reference TRBV5-8 and TRBJ1-5 genes, and the full variable domain is: EAGVTQSPTHLIKTRGQQATLRCSPISGHTSVYWYQQALGLGLQFLLWYDEGEERNRGNFPPRFSGRQFPNYSSELNVNALELEDSALYLCASSQDRGLGSNQPQHFGDGTRLSIL.